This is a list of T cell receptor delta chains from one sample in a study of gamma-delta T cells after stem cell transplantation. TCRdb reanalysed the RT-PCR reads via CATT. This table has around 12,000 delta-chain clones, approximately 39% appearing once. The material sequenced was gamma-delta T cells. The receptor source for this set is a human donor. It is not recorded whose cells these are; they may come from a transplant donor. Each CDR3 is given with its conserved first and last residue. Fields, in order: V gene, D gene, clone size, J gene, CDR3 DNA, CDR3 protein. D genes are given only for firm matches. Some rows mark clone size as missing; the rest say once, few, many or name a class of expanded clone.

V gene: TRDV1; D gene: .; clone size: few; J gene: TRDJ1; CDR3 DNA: TGTGCTCTTGGGGAAAAAGGCCTTCTCGACACAAGGACCGATAAACTCATCTTT; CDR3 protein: CALGEKGLLDTRTDKLIF
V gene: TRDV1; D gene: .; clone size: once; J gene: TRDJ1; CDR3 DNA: TGTGCTCTTGGGGAACCCGTCACCTTCCTACTAACTGGGGGCCTTTACACCGATAAACTCATCTTT; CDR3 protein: CALGEPVTFLLTGGLYTDKLIF
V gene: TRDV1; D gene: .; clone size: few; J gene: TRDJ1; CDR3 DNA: TGTGCTCTTGGGGAACTAGGTACGACGCTTGAGGGATACACCGATAAACTCATCTTT; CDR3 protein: CALGELGTTLEGYTDKLIF
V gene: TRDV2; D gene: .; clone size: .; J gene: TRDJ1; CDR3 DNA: TGTGCCTGTGACACCAGTAAGACCCGGACGTACACCGATAAACTCATCTTT; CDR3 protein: CACDTSKTRTYTDKLIF
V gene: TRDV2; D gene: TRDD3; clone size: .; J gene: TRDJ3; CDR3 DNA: TGTGCCTGTGACACCGCGTGGGGGATAGAAAGCTCCTGGGACACCCGACAGATGTTTTTC; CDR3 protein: CACDTAWGIESSWDTRQMFF
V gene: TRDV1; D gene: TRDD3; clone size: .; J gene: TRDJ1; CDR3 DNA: TGTGCTCTTGGGGAATCGAATCAACTGGGGGAGAGGGACCATACCGATAAACTCATCTTT; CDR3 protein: CALGESNQLGERDHTDKLIF
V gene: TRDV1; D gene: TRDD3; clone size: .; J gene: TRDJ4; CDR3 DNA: TGTGCTCTTGGGAACACGGGGGATTACTGGGGGATAACCAGAACCCTGATCTTT; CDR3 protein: CALGNTGDYWGITRTLIF
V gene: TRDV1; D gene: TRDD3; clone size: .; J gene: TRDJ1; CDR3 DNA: TGTGCTCTTGGGGAACGGCCTCACTGGGGGATGTTCCCGGGGGATAAACTCATCTTT; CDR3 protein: CALGERPHWGMFPGDKLIF
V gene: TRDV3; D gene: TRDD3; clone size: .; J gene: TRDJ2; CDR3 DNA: TGTGCCTCCCGTAGTGGGGGATACGTCTTGGGACAACTCTTCTTT; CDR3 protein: CASRSGGYVLGQLFF
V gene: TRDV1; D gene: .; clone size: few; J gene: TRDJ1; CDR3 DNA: TGTGCTCTTGGGGAATGGGGAAGTATTCCCCACACCGATAAACTCATCTTT; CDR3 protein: CALGEWGSIPHTDKLIF
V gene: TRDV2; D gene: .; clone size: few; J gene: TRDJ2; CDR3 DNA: TGTGCCTGTGACGGTATGGGGGGGTACACAGCACAACTCTTCTTT; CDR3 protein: CACDGMGGYTAQLFF
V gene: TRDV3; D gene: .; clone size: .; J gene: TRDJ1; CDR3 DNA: TGTGCCCCAAACTTCCCGACGCGGCCGGACGAAATTCAGTACACCGATAAACTCATCTTT; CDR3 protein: CAPNFPTRPDEIQYTDKLIF
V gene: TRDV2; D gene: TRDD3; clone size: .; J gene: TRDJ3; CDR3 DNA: TGTGCCTGTGACACCGTACTGGGGGAAATCTCCTTGGACACCCGACAGATGTTTTTC; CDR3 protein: CACDTVLGEISLDTRQMFF
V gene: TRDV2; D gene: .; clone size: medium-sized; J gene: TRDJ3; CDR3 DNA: TGTGCCTGTGACACCTGGGGCCCCAAGAGCTCCTGGGACACCCGACAGATGTTTTTC; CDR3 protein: CACDTWGPKSSWDTRQMFF
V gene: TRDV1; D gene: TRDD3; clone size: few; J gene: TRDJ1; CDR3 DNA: TGTGCTCTTGGGGACCCCCTGACCCCTACTGGGGGATTAGGGGGGAACGATAAACTCATCTTT; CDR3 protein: CALGDPLTPTGGLGGNDKLIF
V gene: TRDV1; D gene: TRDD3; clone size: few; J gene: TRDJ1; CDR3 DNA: TGTGCTCTTGGGGAGTCGAAGGCGAACTACGTCTCCATCGTCGAGGGGATACAACGGGATAAACTCATCTTT; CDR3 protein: CALGESKANYVSIVEGIQRDKLIF
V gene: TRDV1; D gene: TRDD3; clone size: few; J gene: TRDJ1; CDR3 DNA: TGTGCTCTTGGGAAGGGTATGGTACCTGGGGGATACGGGTCGTCCGATAAACTCATCTTT; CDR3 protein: CALGKGMVPGGYGSSDKLIF